The 12 T cell receptor beta chains reported below all come from one sample, sequenced in a study of T cell repertoires in cytomegalovirus infection. In TCRdb, the reads were re-called with MiXCR into one record per CDR3 protein. The data contain roughly 69,000 distinct CDR3 sequences, 20% of them singletons. The antigens of these receptors remain unknown. This specimen consisted of CD8+ T cells from cultured PBMCs, obtained from culture after CMV antigen stimulation. The source is a human donor in good health (CMV status not recorded). Some clones in this sample may be carry-over from other donors' samples.

This clonotype was observed once. V and J are TRBV12-3 or TRBV12-4 and TRBJ2-1; perhaps TRBD2 as D (5 bases). The CDR3 sequence is 12 residues long. Between the trimmed V and J ends, which lost 6 bases and 7 bases, there was a span of 10 bases. CDR3 loop: CASSLTINEQFF. The CDR3 nucleotides are TGTGCCAGCAGCCTGACTATTAATGAGCAGTTCTTC.

This clonotype was found a few times. The gene calls are TRBV11-2 and TRBJ2-7, with D perhaps TRBD1 (6 bases). V dropped 6 bases and J dropped 3 bases, with 12 bases sitting between them. The germline gives CDR1 SGHAT, CDR2 FQNNGV. CDR3 size: 13 residues. CDR3 in amino acids: CASSLAGDYEQYF. The DNA of the CDR3 is TGTGCCAGCAGTCTCGCAGGGGACTACGAGCAGTACTTC.

This clonotype turned up a few times. This chain joins TRBV4-1 and TRBJ2-7; tentatively, D is TRBD2 (7 bases). The germline CDR1 and CDR2 sequences are MGHRA and YSYEKL. CDR3 length equals 14 residues. Trimming took off 0 bases at V and 7 bases at J, with 13 bases between the two ends. CDR3 amino acids: CASSQDAGANEQYF. The CDR3 nucleotides read TGCGCCAGCAGCCAAGACGCGGGGGCGAATGAGCAGTACTTC.

This clonotype came up a few times. The chain uses TRBV7-2 and TRBJ2-5; maybe TRBD1 (6 bases). The CDR3 contains 14 residues. Germline V gene data show CDR1 as SGHTA and CDR2 as FQGNSA. The V end lost 4 bases, the J end lost 2 bases, and 11 bases lay between the germline ends. The CDR3 protein is CASSSPTGQETQYF. The DNA for the CDR3 is TGTGCCAGCAGCTCACCGACAGGACAAGAGACCCAGTACTTC.

There are many counts of this clonotype. The rearrangement uses TRBV7-2 and TRBJ1-2; possible D gene TRBD1, 6 bases. The CDR3 has 14 residues. Germline CDR1 reads SGHTA; CDR2 reads FQGNSA. V gave up 5 bases and J gave up 8 bases, with 18 bases separating them. The CDR3 loop reads CASSPLQGALGYTF. Written as DNA, the CDR3 is TGTGCCAGCAGCCCTCTACAGGGCGCGTTGGGCTACACCTTC. The full variable domain, completed using reference TRBV7-2 and TRBJ1-2, is GAGVSQSPSNKVTEKGKDVELRCDPISGHTALYWYRQSLGQGLEFLIYFQGNSAPDKSGLPSDRFSAERTGGSVSTLTIQRTQQEDSAVYLCASSPLQGALGYTFGSGTRLTVV.

This chain joins TRBV19 and TRBJ1-5; D remains ambiguous. Germline V gives CDR1 LNHDA, CDR2 SQIVND (reference sequence). Trimming took off 6 bases at V and 3 bases at J, with 15 bases between the two ends. This CDR3 is 15 amino acids long. In DNA, the CDR3 is TGTGCCAGTAGCCTCCGTCGGGAAACCAATCAGCCCCAGCATTTT. Encoded protein: CASSLRRETNQPQHF. The full variable domain, rest sourced from reference TRBV19 and TRBJ1-5, is DGGITQSPKYLFRKEGQNVTLSCEQNLNHDAMYWYRQDPGQGLRLIYYSQIVNDFQKGDIAEGYSVSREKKESFPLTVTSAQKNPTAFYLCASSLRRETNQPQHFGDGTRLSIL.

This chain joins TRBV19 and TRBJ1-5; the D is unclear. V was shortened by 5 bases and J by 3 bases, with 8 bases between the two germline ends. The CDR3 loop spans 13 amino acids. Germline CDR1 reads LNHDA; CDR2 reads SQIVND (reference sequence). CDR3 in DNA: TGTGCCAGTAGTGCGATACTCAATCAGCCCCAGCATTTT. This codes for CASSAILNQPQHF.

This clonotype has just a few counts. The rearrangement joins TRBV7-2 to TRBJ2-1; maybe TRBD2 (6 bases). V was clipped by 2 bases and J by 5 bases, with 22 bases between them. The CDR3 is 18 amino acids. Germline CDR1 and CDR2: SGHTA and FQGNSA. DNA for the CDR3: TGTGCCAGCAGCTTAAGGTCTGGGGCAGGGAGGACCGACAATGAGCAGTTCTTC. Amino acids: CASSLRSGAGRTDNEQFF.

This rearrangement joins TRBV4-1 to TRBJ2-1; TRBD1 matches 7 bases. Germline assignment: CDR1 MGHRA and CDR2 YSYEKL. The CDR3 length is 13 residues. V dropped 5 bases and J dropped 7; count of bases not matched to a gene: 5. The CDR3 DNA is TGCGCCAGCAGCACTTACAGGGGAAATGAGCAGTTCTTC. The encoded protein is CASSTYRGNEQFF.

V is TRBV6-2 or TRBV6-3 and J is TRBJ1-1; D gene unclear. Germline CDR1 and CDR2: MNHEY and SVGEGT. V lost 5 bases and J lost 0, with 13 bases in between. The CDR3 consists of 15 residues. The CDR3 protein is CASSQDGLMNTEAFF. As DNA, the CDR3 is TGTGCCAGCAGTCAGGACGGATTAATGAACACTGAAGCTTTCTTT.

The chain employs TRBV27 and TRBJ2-7, with no clear D. This CDR3 comprises 13 residues. Germline-derived CDR1 and CDR2 are MNHEY and SMNVEV (reference sequence). The ends were cut back, 3 bases at V and 0 bases at J, with 6 bases in the middle. The CDR3 coding sequence is TGTGCCAGCAGTTTGGGTGGCTCCTACGAGCAGTACTTC. It encodes CASSLGGSYEQYF.

The rearrangement joins TRBV12-3 or TRBV12-4 to TRBJ2-1; perhaps TRBD2 as D (7 bases). This CDR3 comprises 15 residues. Trimming cost V 5 bases and J 4 bases, with 15 bases left between them. The CDR3 protein is CASSNAGARYNEQFF. The CDR3 DNA sequence: TGTGCCAGCAGTAACGCGGGGGCCCGTTACAATGAGCAGTTCTTC.